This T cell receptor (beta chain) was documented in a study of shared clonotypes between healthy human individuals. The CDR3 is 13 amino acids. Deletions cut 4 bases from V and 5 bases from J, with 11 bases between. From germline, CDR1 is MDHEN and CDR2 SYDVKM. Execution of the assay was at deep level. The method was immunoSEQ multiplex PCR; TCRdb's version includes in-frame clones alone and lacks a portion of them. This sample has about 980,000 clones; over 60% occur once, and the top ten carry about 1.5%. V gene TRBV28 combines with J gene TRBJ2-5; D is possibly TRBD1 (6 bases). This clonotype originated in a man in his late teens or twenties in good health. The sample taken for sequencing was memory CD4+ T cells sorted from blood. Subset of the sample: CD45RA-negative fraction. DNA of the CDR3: TGTGCCAGCAGTTCGTACAGGGATGAGACCCAGTACTTC. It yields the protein CASSSYRDETQYF.